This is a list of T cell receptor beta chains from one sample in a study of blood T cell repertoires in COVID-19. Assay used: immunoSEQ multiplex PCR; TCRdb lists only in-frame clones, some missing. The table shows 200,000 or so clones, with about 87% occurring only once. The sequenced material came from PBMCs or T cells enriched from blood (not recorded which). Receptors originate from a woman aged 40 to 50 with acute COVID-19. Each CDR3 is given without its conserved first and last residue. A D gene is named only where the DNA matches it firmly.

cdr3_aa: ASTSGLAGTSTDTQY; v_call: TRBV10-2; j_call: TRBJ2-3; d_call: TRBD2
cdr3_aa: ASSFSGSTTDTQY; v_call: TRBV5-4; j_call: TRBJ2-3; d_call: NA
cdr3_aa: ASSLSRDRVRTIY; v_call: TRBV7-8; j_call: TRBJ1-3; d_call: TRBD1
cdr3_aa: ASSPSHGLAGYT; v_call: TRBV7-2; j_call: TRBJ1-2; d_call: NA
cdr3_aa: ASSTGGGNTIY; v_call: TRBV4-1; j_call: TRBJ1-3; d_call: NA
cdr3_aa: ASSIAGENADTQY; v_call: TRBV19; j_call: TRBJ2-3; d_call: NA
cdr3_aa: ASRTSLAEQF; v_call: TRBV27; j_call: TRBJ2-1; d_call: TRBD2
cdr3_aa: ASSLGLGAGSGNTIY; v_call: TRBV5-1; j_call: TRBJ1-3; d_call: NA
cdr3_aa: ASGLVGQGAKNTEAF; v_call: TRBV12-5; j_call: TRBJ1-1; d_call: TRBD1
cdr3_aa: ASKDREMGEAF; v_call: TRBV7-9; j_call: TRBJ1-1; d_call: TRBD1
cdr3_aa: AWSPQGEYGYT; v_call: TRBV30; j_call: TRBJ1-2; d_call: TRBD1
cdr3_aa: ASSQAQGLGYT; v_call: TRBV4-1; j_call: TRBJ1-2; d_call: NA
cdr3_aa: ASSQVRVGGSTEAF; v_call: TRBV4-3; j_call: TRBJ1-1; d_call: NA
cdr3_aa: AISEISNTEAF; v_call: TRBV10-3; j_call: TRBJ1-1; d_call: NA
cdr3_aa: ASSLVQGAIVRNEKLF; v_call: TRBV5-1; j_call: TRBJ1-4; d_call: TRBD1
cdr3_aa: ATSDPFRGLNYGYT; v_call: TRBV24-1; j_call: TRBJ1-2; d_call: TRBD1
cdr3_aa: ASQGDRGNQPQH; v_call: TRBV2; j_call: TRBJ1-5; d_call: NA
cdr3_aa: ASSRTPGQGARNSPLH; v_call: TRBV9; j_call: TRBJ1-6; d_call: TRBD1
cdr3_aa: ASSLGQIYTEAF; v_call: TRBV5-1; j_call: TRBJ1-1; d_call: TRBD1
cdr3_aa: ASSEGAGNTIY; v_call: TRBV10-2; j_call: TRBJ1-3; d_call: NA
cdr3_aa: ASSTPNYGYT; v_call: TRBV6-2/TRBV6-3; j_call: TRBJ1-2; d_call: NA
cdr3_aa: ASSSFTDTQY; v_call: TRBV11-3; j_call: TRBJ2-3; d_call: NA
cdr3_aa: ASSSRGTGEETQY; v_call: TRBV6-6; j_call: TRBJ2-5; d_call: TRBD1
cdr3_aa: ASSPTGSGNTIY; v_call: TRBV18; j_call: TRBJ1-3; d_call: NA
cdr3_aa: AWTQMGGLGFGYT; v_call: TRBV30; j_call: TRBJ1-2; d_call: NA
cdr3_aa: ASSFGQGVSYNEQF; v_call: TRBV7-2; j_call: TRBJ2-1; d_call: TRBD1
cdr3_aa: ASSQGGQGGNEQF; v_call: TRBV5-1; j_call: TRBJ2-1; d_call: TRBD1
cdr3_aa: ASSLWRTGGELF; v_call: TRBV5-1; j_call: TRBJ2-2; d_call: TRBD1
cdr3_aa: ASSYDRAYNSPLH; v_call: TRBV19; j_call: TRBJ1-6; d_call: TRBD1
cdr3_aa: ASSRGQGINYGYT; v_call: TRBV3-1/TRBV3-2; j_call: TRBJ1-2; d_call: TRBD1
cdr3_aa: ASSFVQDRSGNTIY; v_call: TRBV5-5; j_call: TRBJ1-3; d_call: NA
cdr3_aa: ASSYTGTTNTEAF; v_call: TRBV7-2; j_call: TRBJ1-1; d_call: NA
cdr3_aa: ASSSPFGSAINEQF; v_call: TRBV7-9; j_call: TRBJ2-1; d_call: NA
cdr3_aa: ASSGGQGTGGGELF; v_call: TRBV5-4; j_call: TRBJ2-2; d_call: TRBD1
cdr3_aa: ASRERGGPHNEQF; v_call: TRBV5-6; j_call: TRBJ2-1; d_call: TRBD2
cdr3_aa: ASSPFSRGGRETQY; v_call: TRBV7-2; j_call: TRBJ2-5; d_call: NA
cdr3_aa: ASSNIQGATGNTIY; v_call: TRBV18; j_call: TRBJ1-3; d_call: TRBD1
cdr3_aa: ASSGGVYSPLH; v_call: TRBV2; j_call: TRBJ1-6; d_call: NA
cdr3_aa: ASSPQGGGYT; v_call: TRBV18; j_call: TRBJ1-2; d_call: NA
cdr3_aa: ASSLGQGFGTGELF; v_call: TRBV5-6; j_call: TRBJ2-2; d_call: TRBD1
cdr3_aa: ASSQDFGGGYNEQF; v_call: TRBV3-1/TRBV3-2; j_call: TRBJ2-1; d_call: TRBD2
cdr3_aa: ASSYPGQALNTEAF; v_call: TRBV7-8; j_call: TRBJ1-1; d_call: TRBD1
cdr3_aa: ASSPGQLLDGYT; v_call: TRBV5-5; j_call: TRBJ1-2; d_call: NA
cdr3_aa: ASSYATSGGTDTQY; v_call: TRBV6-5; j_call: TRBJ2-3; d_call: TRBD2
cdr3_aa: ASSQDARGSSYNEQF; v_call: TRBV4-3; j_call: TRBJ2-1; d_call: NA
cdr3_aa: ATSRGRGDYGYT; v_call: TRBV15; j_call: TRBJ1-2; d_call: TRBD1